Here is one T cell receptor (beta chain) with its context. Its antigen specificity is not known. The cohort comprised 550 to 700 healthy bone marrow donors. Cohort members were all nominally healthy when sampled, although unrecorded immune exposures were likely present. The donor tested CMV seronegative and was one of the 352 seronegative cohort members. A peripheral blood sample was provided by each donor, and peripheral blood mononuclear cells were used for TCR beta sequencing. Genomic DNA extraction from the blood cell samples was performed with the Qiagen DNeasy Blood Extraction Kit. This sample is drawn from a study of cytomegalovirus exposure and HLA in healthy donors (dated by TCRdb to 2017 to 2019). As for the study more broadly: In an earlier analysis of fewer than 750 of the donors, approximately 300 Gb of sequence data and 90 million to 120 million unique TCR beta sequences from about 190 million T cells were reported. Around 330 gigabases of sequencing data and around 80 million unique TCR sequences made up an early release that covered nearly 650 HLA-typed donors. Of the roughly 390 genotyped donors, less than 85% were placed in the genetic ancestry cluster associated with self-reported Caucasian donors. The study aimed to test whether cataloging public T cell receptors could reveal signatures of past pathogen exposure. The study used immunosequencing to profile the T cell repertoires of 600 to 850 subjects and linked those repertoires to cytomegalovirus serostatus. In addition to the first cohort of hundreds of subjects, a separate validation cohort of over 90 different subjects was used. To predict cytomegalovirus infection status, the study brought together high-throughput TCR immunosequencing, statistical association of individual TCRs with disease status, and machine learning. A later analysis re-examined previously published TCR beta repertoires from roughly 720 donors and added high-resolution HLA genotyping to investigate patterns of TCR occurrence. In the later analysis, no new phenotypic data were used to find candidate immune exposures; instead, reliance was placed on TCR beta sequences and their occurrence across donors. In an earlier analysis of a few hundred of the donors, high-throughput TCR beta sequencing was used to judge whether each TCR beta V gene segment behaved as functional or pseudogenic. Donor age, sex, ethnicity and CMV serostatus were collected together with the repertoire data. A later genetic analysis took genome-wide SNP genotypes for about 60% of the roughly 670 donors and used that subset as a discovery cohort. All discovery cohort repertoires had been generated on a single sequencing platform. HLA typing covered class I and class II loci at four-digit resolution. Typing coverage varied by locus: roughly 629-630 donors for A, B, C, DRB1 and DQB1; 500 to 550 for DQA1; around 610 for DPA1; approximately 450 for DPB1. Roughly five DR-DQ haplotypes were handled as single units for association and clustering because linkage in the cohort was strong. Across approximately 400 genotyped donors of the cohort, an average of 235,054 unique TCR beta nucleotide sequences per donor were sequenced, and 15% to 20% of those sequences were non-productive. The paper's findings and limits, for the study overall: Several of the top co-occurrence clusters appeared to be linked to parvovirus B19, influenza, CMV and Epstein-Barr virus, according to a later analysis. Because HLA typing was unavailable for some donors at each locus, only the typed subset was used in association tests. A group of highly shared sequence variants was considered likely to be a technical artifact of the sequencing pipeline. It was suggested by the authors that the approach could potentially be generalized to other disease states and immunological phenotypes. In a later analysis, the rate of TCR association differed among HLA loci, with DRB1 alleles having the most associated TCRs and HLA-C alleles having the fewest. A further reported finding was that TCR beta sequences accurately predicted the HLA-A and HLA-B alleles for most subjects in the first cohort. In this cohort, only TCR beta chains were sequenced, and detectable features were limited by the absence of alpha or paired-chain data. Some IMGT-functional V segments, including TRBV6-2 and TRBV6-3, could not be told apart with the 87-base-pair reads, so those segments were excluded. Specific HLA alleles were associated with 15,000 to 20,000 TCR beta sequences at a false discovery rate of 0.05 in a later analysis. The presence/absence analyses assumed that sequencing depth was roughly uniform across donors, and that assumption may not be true. Because counts were too low, 15 or so rarely observed V segments, including chromosome 9 orphons, were excluded from the earlier analysis of around 590 of the donors. Three of the identified cytomegalovirus-associated TCR beta chains were confirmed in vitro to be specific for cytomegalovirus antigens. Most TCR sequences were seen in very few donors, while some public TCRs were found in many individuals. Correlated functional status among segregating V segments might reflect linkage disequilibrium, but an unknown experimental factor could not be ruled out. The study gave a list of 150 to 200 TCR beta chains associated with cytomegalovirus. In both the original and validation cohorts, the classifier was reported to diagnose cytomegalovirus status with high specificity and sensitivity. Assigning TCR associations to individual alleles was difficult when HLA alleles, especially DR and DQ, strongly co-occurred. In an earlier analysis of under 600 of the donors, most TCR beta V segments were observed in productive rearrangements about 90% or about 30% of the time, broadly matching IMGT annotations. For the cohort, immune exposure information was limited to CMV serostatus. A later genetic analysis reported fewer N-insertions in productive TCRs among donors in an Asian-associated ancestry cluster than the roughly 650-donor mean. A later analysis found that HLA-associated TCR beta chains were more clonally expanded and had lower generation probabilities than equally common non-associated chains. V-gene and J-gene trimming of TCR beta chains was associated with a missense DCLRE1C variant in a later genetic analysis, and the association was replicated in an independent cohort. According to a later analysis, most CMV-associated TCR beta chains appeared to be HLA-restricted, and the HLA associations seemed to be driven largely by CMV exposure.

V and J lose 3 bases and 8 bases, and a span of 13 bases separates them. Counted from cysteine to phenylalanine, this CDR3 has 13 amino acids. Here the CDR3 DNA is all that survives: 39 bases in frame from base 1. The germline V gene gives CDR1 as SGHTA and CDR2 as FQGNSA. Libraries came from the immunoSEQ multiplex PCR assay. The multiplex PCR relied on a mix of 60 forward primers for TCR Vbeta segments and 13 reverse primers for TCR Jbeta segments. The CDR3 region of rearranged TCR beta genes was amplified from genomic DNA with a multiplex PCR assay. The Illumina HiSeq System was used to sequence the amplified TCR beta libraries as 87-base-pair reads. Per the source publication's procedure: Across the 640 or so repertoires, a later analysis counted 60 million to 90 million unique TCR beta chains, roughly 11 million of which were shared by at least two donors. Raw reads were error-corrected and collapsed into unique sequences with a nearest-neighbor algorithm that merged closely related sequences to remove PCR and sequencing errors. To assign V, D and J gene segments, CDR3 sequences were aligned to IMGT reference sequences. For a sequence to be retained, at least a six-nucleotide match to both a V gene segment and a J gene segment was required. A rearrangement was called productive if the CDR3 had no stop codons and remained in frame with V and J, and every other rearrangement was called non-productive. CDR3 was defined according to IMGT convention as the region running from the second conserved V-encoded cysteine to the conserved J-encoded phenylalanine. Sequences without an unambiguous match to a single V gene segment were excluded from the earlier analysis of approximately 600 of the donors. An earlier analysis of over 450 of the donors classified V segments as functional when productive rearrangements were above 56.7% and as segregating when the standard deviation between donors was above 5%. To diagnose cytomegalovirus status from the catalog of TCR beta chain sequences, a statistical classification framework was built. A later analysis assigned V and J genes by comparing TCR nucleotide sequences with IMGT/GENE-DB human TR gene sequences. The TCRdist pipeline was used in a later analysis to assign CDR3 sequences and most-parsimonious VDJ recombination scenarios. In a later analysis, every TCR beta chain was defined by the combination of its CDR3 amino acid sequence and its V-gene family, and reads without a unique V-gene family were dropped. As a way to deal with suspected cross-contamination and a sequencing artifact, a later analysis dropped approximately 570 nucleotide sequences that were highly shared and had low generation probability. In a later analysis, a clonal expansion index was calculated for each public chain from normalized within-repertoire ranks of inferred template counts. In a later analysis, generation probabilities were computed using a VDJ recombination model fitted to out-of-frame rearrangements, and the results were checked against IGoR. A later analysis scored TCR-TCR, TCR-HLA and TCR-CMV co-occurrence with hypergeometric tests, applying a repertoire-size bias correction to TCR pairs. False discovery rates were estimated in a later analysis by permuting HLA or CMV assignments 20 times. In a later analysis, co-occurring TCRs were grouped using DBSCAN, and TCRdist sequence similarity was added for clustering within HLA-allele-positive subsets. Repertoires with fewer than 30,000 or more than 120,000 public chains, plus five repertoires with anomalous nucleotide sharing, were excluded from co-occurrence clustering. In TCRdb, the immuneACCESS table is reduced to in-frame sequences with V and J assigned. These tables do not hold every clone; where another copy was compared, an unresolved V gene accounts for under half, and the others remain unexplained. D and trimming come from the DNA, and the V and J calls and clone size come from that table. The table held for this sample gives approximately 43,000 clones. The ten largest clones represent around 1.8% of the sample.

This clonotype was sampled from a woman aged 30 to 39 in good health and CMV-seronegative. Sequencing was done on a sample of PBMCs. The chain links TRBV7-2 with TRBJ1-2, and TRBD1 may be the D gene, going by 5 matching bases. In nucleotide form, the sequence is TGTGCCAGCAGCTTCCGGACCCCAGGGGGCTACACCTTC. It encodes CASSFRTPGGYTF. With the rest looked up from the reference TRBV7-2 and TRBJ1-2 genes rather than sequenced, the full variable domain is GAGVSQSPSNKVTEKGKDVELRCDPISGHTALYWYRQSLGQGLEFLIYFQGNSAPDKSGLPSDRFSAERTGGSVSTLTIQRTQQEDSAVYLCASSFRTPGGYTFGSGTRLTVV.